This T cell receptor beta chain was captured in a study of T cell responses to AZD1222 COVID-19 vaccine. Study results and caveats: Scientists sampled the repertoires only once the peak T cell response had passed. Two AZD1222 doses significantly raised spike-specific TCR breadth and depth over controls. Nearly half of spike-specific TCRs reportedly target unmutated variant regions. White British ancestry dominated among donors, who included more females, and clonal diversity was possibly underestimated.

Here immunoSEQ multiplex PCR was the method, and the copy in TCRdb shows in-frame clones only, minus some. The sample includes 150,000 to 200,000 clones, 85% to 90% of them seen just once. To note about this clone: The target antigen is unknown.

The TCR originated in an adult in good health. The sequenced sample was peripheral blood, obtained on day 0 of AZD1222 vaccination.

CDR3 residues: CASSPSGLAGGNEQFF. CDR3 coding DNA: TGTGCCAGCAGCCCATCGGGACTAGCGGGAGGCAATGAGCAGTTCTTC. The chain joins TRBV7-3 to TRBJ2-1; 15 bases line up with TRBD2. This CDR3 region has 16 residues. Trimming took 5 bases from V and 6 from J; bases not matched to a gene: 5. Germline V gene lookup returns CDR1 SGHTA and CDR2 FQGTGA.